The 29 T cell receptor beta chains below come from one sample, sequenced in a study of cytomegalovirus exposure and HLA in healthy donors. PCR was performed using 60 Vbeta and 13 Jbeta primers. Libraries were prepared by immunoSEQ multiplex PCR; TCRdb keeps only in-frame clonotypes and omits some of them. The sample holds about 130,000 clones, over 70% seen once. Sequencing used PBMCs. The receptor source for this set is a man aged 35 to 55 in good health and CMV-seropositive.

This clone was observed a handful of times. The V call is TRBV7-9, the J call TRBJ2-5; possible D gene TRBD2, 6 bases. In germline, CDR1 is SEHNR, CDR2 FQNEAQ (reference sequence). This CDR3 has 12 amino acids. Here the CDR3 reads CVGRGLGETQYF. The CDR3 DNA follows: TGTGTCGGCCGGGGGTTAGGGGAGACCCAGTACTTC. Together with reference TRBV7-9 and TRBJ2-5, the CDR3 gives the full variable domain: DTGVSQNPRHKITKRGQNVTFRCDPISEHNRLYWYRQTLGQGPEFLTYFQNEAQLEKSRLLSDRFSAERPKGSFSTLEIQRTEQGDSAMYLCVGRGLGETQYFGPGTRLLVL.

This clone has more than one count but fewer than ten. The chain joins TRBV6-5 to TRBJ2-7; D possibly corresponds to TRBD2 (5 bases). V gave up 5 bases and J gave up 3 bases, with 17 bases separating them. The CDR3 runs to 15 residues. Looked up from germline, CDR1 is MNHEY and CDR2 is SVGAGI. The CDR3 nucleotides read TGTGCCAGCAGTCGTTCCCGAGAAGGAGGCTACGAGCAGTACTTC. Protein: CASSRSREGGYEQYF.

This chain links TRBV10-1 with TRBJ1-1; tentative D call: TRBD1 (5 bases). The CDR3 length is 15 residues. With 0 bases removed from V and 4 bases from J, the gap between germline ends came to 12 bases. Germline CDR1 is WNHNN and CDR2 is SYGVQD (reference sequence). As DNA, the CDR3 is TGCGCCAGCAGTGAGTCGGCGGGGGTGGGCACTGAAGCTTTCTTT. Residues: CASSESAGVGTEAFF.

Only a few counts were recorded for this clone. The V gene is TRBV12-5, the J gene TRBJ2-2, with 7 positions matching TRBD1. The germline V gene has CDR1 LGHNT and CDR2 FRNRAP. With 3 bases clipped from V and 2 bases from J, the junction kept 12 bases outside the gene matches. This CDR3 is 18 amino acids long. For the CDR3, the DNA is TGTGCTAGTGGTTTCGTGGTCGGGACAGCCCGTAACACCGGGGAGCTGTTTTTT. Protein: CASGFVVGTARNTGELFF.

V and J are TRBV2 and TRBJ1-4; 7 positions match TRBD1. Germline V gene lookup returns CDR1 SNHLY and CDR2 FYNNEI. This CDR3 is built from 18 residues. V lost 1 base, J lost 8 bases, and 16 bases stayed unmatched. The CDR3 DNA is TGTGCCAGCAGTGAAGGATGGGACAGCGTGAGATATCGGGAAAAACTGTTTTTT. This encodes CASSEGWDSVRYREKLFF.

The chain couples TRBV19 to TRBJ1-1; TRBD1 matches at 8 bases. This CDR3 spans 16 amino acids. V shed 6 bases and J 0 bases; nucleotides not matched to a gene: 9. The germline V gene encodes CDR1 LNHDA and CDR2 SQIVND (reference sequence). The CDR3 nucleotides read TGTGCCAGTAGACCAGGGACAGGATACATGAACACTGAAGCTTTCTTT. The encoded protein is CASRPGTGYMNTEAFF. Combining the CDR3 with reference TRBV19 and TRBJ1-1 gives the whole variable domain DGGITQSPKYLFRKEGQNVTLSCEQNLNHDAMYWYRQDPGQGLRLIYYSQIVNDFQKGDIAEGYSVSREKKESFPLTVTSAQKNPTAFYLCASRPGTGYMNTEAFFGQGTRLTVV.

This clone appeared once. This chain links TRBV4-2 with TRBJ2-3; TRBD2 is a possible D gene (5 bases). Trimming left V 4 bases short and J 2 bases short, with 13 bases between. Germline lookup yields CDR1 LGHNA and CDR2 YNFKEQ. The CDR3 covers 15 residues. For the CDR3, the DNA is TGTGCCAGCAGCCTCGTCCGGGATCACACAGATACGCAGTATTTT. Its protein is CASSLVRDHTDTQYF.

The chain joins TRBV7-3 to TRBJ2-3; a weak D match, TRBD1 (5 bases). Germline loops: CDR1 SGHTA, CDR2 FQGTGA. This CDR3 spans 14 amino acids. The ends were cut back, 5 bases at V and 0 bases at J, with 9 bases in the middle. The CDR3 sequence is CASSVGASTDTQYF. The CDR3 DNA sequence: TGTGCCAGCAGCGTAGGGGCTAGCACAGATACGCAGTATTTT.

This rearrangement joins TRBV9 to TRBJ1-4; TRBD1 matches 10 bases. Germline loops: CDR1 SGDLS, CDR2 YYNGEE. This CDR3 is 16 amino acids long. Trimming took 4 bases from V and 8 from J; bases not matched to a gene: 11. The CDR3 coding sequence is TGTGCCAGCAGCCCGGGACAGGGGATCCGTTGGGAAAAACTGTTTTTT. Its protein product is CASSPGQGIRWEKLFF.

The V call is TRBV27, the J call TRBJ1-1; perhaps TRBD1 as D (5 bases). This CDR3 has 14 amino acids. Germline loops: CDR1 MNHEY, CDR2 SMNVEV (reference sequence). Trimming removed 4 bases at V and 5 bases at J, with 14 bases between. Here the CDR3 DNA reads TGTGCCAGCAGTTCAGTCAGGGATTGGACTGAAGCTTTCTTT. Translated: CASSSVRDWTEAFF.

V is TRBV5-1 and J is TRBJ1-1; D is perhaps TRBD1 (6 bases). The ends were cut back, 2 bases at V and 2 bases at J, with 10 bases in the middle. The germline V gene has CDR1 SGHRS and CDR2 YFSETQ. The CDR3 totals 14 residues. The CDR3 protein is CASSFQGINTEAFF. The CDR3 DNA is TGCGCCAGCAGCTTCCAGGGGATTAACACTGAAGCTTTCTTT.

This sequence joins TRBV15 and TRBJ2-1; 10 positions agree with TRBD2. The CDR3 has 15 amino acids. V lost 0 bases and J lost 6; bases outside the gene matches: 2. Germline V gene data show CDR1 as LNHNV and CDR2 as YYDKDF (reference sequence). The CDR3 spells CATSRELAGSNEQFF. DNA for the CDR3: TGTGCCACCAGCAGAGAACTAGCGGGGAGCAATGAGCAGTTCTTC. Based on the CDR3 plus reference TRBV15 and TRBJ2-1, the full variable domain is DAMVIQNPRYQVTQFGKPVTLSCSQTLNHNVMYWYQQKSSQAPKLLFHYYDKDFNNEADTPDNFQSRRPNTSFCFLDIRSPGLGDTAMYLCATSRELAGSNEQFFGPGTRLTVL.

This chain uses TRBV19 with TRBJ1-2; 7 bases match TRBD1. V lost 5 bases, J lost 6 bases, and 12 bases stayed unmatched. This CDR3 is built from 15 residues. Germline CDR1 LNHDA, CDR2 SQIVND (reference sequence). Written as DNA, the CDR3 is TGTGCCAGTAGTCGAGGCCTTTACAGGGGTGATGGCTACACCTTC. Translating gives CASSRGLYRGDGYTF.

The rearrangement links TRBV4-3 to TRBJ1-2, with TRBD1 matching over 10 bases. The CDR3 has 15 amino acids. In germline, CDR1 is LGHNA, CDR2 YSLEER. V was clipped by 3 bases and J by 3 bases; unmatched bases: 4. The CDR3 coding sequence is TGCGCCAGCAGCCACGTCGGACAGGGGGACTATGGCTACACCTTC. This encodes CASSHVGQGDYGYTF.

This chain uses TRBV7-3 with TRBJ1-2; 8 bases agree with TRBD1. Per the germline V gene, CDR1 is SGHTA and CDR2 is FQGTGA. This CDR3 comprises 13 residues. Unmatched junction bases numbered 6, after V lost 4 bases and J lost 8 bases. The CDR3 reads CASSSGQGMGYTF. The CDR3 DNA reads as TGTGCCAGCAGCTCAGGACAGGGTATGGGCTACACCTTC.

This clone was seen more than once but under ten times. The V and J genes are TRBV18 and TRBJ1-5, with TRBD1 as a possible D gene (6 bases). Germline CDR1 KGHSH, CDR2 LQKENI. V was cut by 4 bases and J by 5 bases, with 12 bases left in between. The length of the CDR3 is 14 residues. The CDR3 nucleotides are TGTGCCAGCTCACAGCCGGGACAACATCAGCCCCAGCATTTT. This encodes CASSQPGQHQPQHF.

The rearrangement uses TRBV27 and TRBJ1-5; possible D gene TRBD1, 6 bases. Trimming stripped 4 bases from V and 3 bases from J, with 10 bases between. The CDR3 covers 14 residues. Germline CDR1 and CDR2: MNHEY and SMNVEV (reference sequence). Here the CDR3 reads CASSSGQNNQPQHF. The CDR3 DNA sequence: TGTGCCAGCAGTTCCGGACAGAACAATCAGCCCCAGCATTTT.

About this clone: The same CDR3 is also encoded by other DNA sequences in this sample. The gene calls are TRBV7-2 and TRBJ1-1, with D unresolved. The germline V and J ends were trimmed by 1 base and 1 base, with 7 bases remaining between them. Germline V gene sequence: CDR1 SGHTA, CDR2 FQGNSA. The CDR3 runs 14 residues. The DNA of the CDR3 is TGTGCCAGCAGCTTAGTAGGAGGGAACACTGAAGCTTTCTTT. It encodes CASSLVGGNTEAFF.

For the CDR3, the DNA is TGTGCCAGCAGCTTGGGGGAACTCCGACTAGCGGGGTCAGATACGCAGTATTTT. It yields the protein CASSLGELRLAGSDTQYF. The chain combines TRBV5-6 with TRBJ2-3, with 11 positions matching TRBD2. CDR1 SGHDT and CDR2 YYEEEE come from the germline V gene. This CDR3 has 18 residues. V shed 0 bases, J shed 4 bases, and the junction held 10 bases outside the gene matches.

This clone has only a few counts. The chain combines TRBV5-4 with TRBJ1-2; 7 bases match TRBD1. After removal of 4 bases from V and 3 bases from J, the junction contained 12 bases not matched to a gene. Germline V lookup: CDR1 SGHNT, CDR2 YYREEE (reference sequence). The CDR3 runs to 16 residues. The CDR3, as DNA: TGTGCCAGCAGCCCTATTCACGACAGGGACGACTATGGCTACACCTTC. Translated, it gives CASSPIHDRDDYGYTF.

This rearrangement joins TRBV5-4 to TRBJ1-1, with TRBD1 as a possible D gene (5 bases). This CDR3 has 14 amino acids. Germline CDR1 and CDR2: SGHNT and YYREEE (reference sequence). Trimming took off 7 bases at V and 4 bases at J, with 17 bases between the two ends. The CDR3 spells CASSPGGGSTEAFF. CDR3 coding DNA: TGTGCCAGCTCCCCTGGGGGAGGGAGCACTGAAGCTTTCTTT.

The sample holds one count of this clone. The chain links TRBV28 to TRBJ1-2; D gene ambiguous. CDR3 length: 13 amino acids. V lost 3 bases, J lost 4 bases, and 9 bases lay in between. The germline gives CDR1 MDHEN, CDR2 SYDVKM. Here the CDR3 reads CASSLHRSYGYTF. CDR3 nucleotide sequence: TGTGCCAGCAGTTTGCACAGAAGCTATGGCTACACCTTC.

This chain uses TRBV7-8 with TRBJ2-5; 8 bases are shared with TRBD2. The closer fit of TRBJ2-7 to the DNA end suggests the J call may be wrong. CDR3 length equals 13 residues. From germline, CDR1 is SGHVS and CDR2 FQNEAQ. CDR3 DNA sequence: TGTGCCAGCAGACGGGAGGGTGGCTACGAGCAGTACTTC. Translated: CASRREGGYEQYF.

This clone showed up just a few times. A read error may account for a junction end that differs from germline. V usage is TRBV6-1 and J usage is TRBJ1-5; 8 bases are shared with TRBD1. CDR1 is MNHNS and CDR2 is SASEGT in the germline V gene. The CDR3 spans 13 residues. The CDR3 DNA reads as TGCGGCGTGGCCAGGGGGCTAAATCAGCCCCAGCATTTT. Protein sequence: CGVARGLNQPQHF.

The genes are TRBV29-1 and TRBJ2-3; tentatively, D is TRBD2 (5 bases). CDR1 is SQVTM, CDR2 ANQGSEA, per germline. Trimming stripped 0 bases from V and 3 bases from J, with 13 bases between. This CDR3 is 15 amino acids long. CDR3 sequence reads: CSVEDPYEGTDTQYF. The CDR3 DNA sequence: TGCAGCGTTGAAGATCCGTACGAGGGTACAGATACGCAGTATTTT.

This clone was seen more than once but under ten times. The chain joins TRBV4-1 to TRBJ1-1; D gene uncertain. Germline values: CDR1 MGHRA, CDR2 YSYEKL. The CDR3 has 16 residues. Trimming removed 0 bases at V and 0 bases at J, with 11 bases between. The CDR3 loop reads CASSQDLWQVNTEAFF. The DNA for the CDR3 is TGCGCCAGCAGCCAAGATCTTTGGCAGGTGAACACTGAAGCTTTCTTT.

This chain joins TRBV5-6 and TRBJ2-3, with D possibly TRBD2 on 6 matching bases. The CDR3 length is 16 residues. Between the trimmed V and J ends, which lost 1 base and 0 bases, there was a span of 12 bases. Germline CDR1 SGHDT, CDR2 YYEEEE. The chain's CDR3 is CASSLSFAGSTDTQYF. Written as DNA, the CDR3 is TGTGCCAGCAGCTTGTCTTTCGCGGGAAGCACAGATACGCAGTATTTT.

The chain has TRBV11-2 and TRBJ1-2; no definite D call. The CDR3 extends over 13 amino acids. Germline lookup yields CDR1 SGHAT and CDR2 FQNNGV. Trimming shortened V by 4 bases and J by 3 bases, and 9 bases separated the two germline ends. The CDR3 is CASSSPGYYGYTF. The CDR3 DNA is TGTGCCAGCAGCTCCCCGGGTTACTATGGCTACACCTTC.

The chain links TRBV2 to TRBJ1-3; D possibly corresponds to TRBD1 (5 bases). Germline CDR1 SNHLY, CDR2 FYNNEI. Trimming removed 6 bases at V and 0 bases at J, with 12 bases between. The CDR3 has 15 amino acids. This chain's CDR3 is CASRATAGSGNTIYF. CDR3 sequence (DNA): TGTGCCAGCAGAGCGACAGCGGGCTCTGGAAACACCATATATTTT.